This TCR beta chain was found in a study of glioma-infiltrating T cells after dendritic cell vaccination. Regarding time point: after dendritic cell vaccination, including at tumor progression/relapse. Assay used: immunoSEQ multiplex PCR; TCRdb lists only in-frame clones, some missing. This table holds 100,000 or so clones, 90% found once. The CDR3 consists of 15 residues. V was pared by 1 base and J by 5 bases, with 7 bases of the junction left unmatched. In germline, CDR1 is SGHRS, CDR2 YFSETQ. The clonotype originates from a human donor with glioblastoma. This material consisted of blood, taken after dendritic cell vaccination. The rearrangement joins TRBV5-1 to TRBJ2-3, with 7 bases aligning to TRBD2. CDR3 in DNA: TGCGCCAGCAGCTTGCCTAGCGGCCATGGAGATACGCAGTATTTT. Translating gives CASSLPSGHGDTQYF.